A single sample is the source of the 21 T cell receptor beta chains below, sequenced in a study of blood T cell repertoires in COVID-19. Only in-frame clones appear in the TCRdb table, and some are missing; sequencing was by immunoSEQ multiplex PCR. Here the sample spans more than 200,000 clones, 80% to 90% being singletons. The sequencing sample was made of PBMCs or T cells enriched from blood (not recorded which). These receptors were taken from a man younger than 40 in a cohort exposed to, infected with or recovered from COVID-19 (not recorded which).

The V call is TRBV7-8, the J call TRBJ2-1; 8 nucleotides align to TRBD1. The CDR3 extends over 17 amino acids. Germline trimming cut 1 base from V and 4 bases from J; bases unmatched to any gene: 9. The germline V gene encodes CDR1 SGHVS and CDR2 FQNEAQ. CDR3 sequence reads: CASSLVHGTGIYNEQFF. CDR3 nucleotides: TGTGCCAGCAGCTTAGTTCACGGGACAGGCATTTACAATGAGCAGTTCTTC.

Written as DNA, the CDR3 is TGCGCCAGCAGTGATTGGACTAGCGGGAGAACAGATACGCAGTATTTT. Protein product: CASSDWTSGRTDTQYF. V and J are TRBV10-1 and TRBJ2-3; 13 positions agree with TRBD2. This CDR3 is 16 amino acids long. The J segment lost 3 bases and the V segment lost 3 bases, leaving 3 bases of the junction unmatched. Germline V lookup: CDR1 WNHNN, CDR2 SYGVQD (reference sequence).

V is TRBV5-1 and J is TRBJ2-3; D is perhaps TRBD2 (5 bases). There are 15 residues in the CDR3. Trimming pared 2 bases from V and 0 bases from J, leaving 10 bases between. The germline V gene encodes CDR1 SGHRS and CDR2 YFSETQ. CDR3 sequence: CASSLGGPSTDTQYF. CDR3 bases: TGCGCCAGCAGCTTAGGCGGGCCAAGCACAGATACGCAGTATTTT.

The chain is built from TRBV28 and TRBJ2-5, with D perhaps TRBD2 (6 bases). The ends were cut back, 7 bases at V and 0 bases at J, with 15 bases in the middle. The V gene's germline CDR1 is MDHEN and CDR2 SYDVKM. CDR3 size: 15 residues. The CDR3 coding sequence is TGTGCCAGCACCCCCGGAGGGGAATACCAAGAGACCCAGTACTTC. Encoded protein: CASTPGGEYQETQYF.

The CDR3 protein is CASIGGYSNQPQHF. CDR3 bases: TGTGCCAGCATCGGGGGATATAGCAATCAGCCCCAGCATTTT. This rearrangement joins TRBV28 to TRBJ1-5; a possible D gene is TRBD1 (5 bases). Germline V gene lookup returns CDR1 MDHEN and CDR2 SYDVKM. The CDR3 is 14 residues long. Trimming took off 7 bases at V and 0 bases at J, with 10 bases between the two ends.

The chain employs TRBV9 and TRBJ2-2; D remains unclear. In germline, CDR1 is SGDLS, CDR2 YYNGEE. V was trimmed by 7 bases and J by 2 bases, leaving 18 bases between them. CDR3 length: 16 residues. CDR3 loop: CASALSAGDNTGELFF. CDR3 DNA sequence: TGTGCCAGCGCGCTATCCGCAGGTGACAACACCGGGGAGCTGTTTTTT. Full variable domain (missing parts from reference TRBV9 and TRBJ2-2): DSGVTQTPKHLITATGQRVTLRCSPRSGDLSVYWYQQSLDQGLQFLIQYYNGEERAKGNILERFSAQQFPDLHSELNLSSLELGDSALYFCASALSAGDNTGELFFGEGSRLTVL.

This chain uses TRBV6-4 with TRBJ1-2; possibly TRBD1 for D (5 bases). V lost 5 bases to trimming and J lost 6 bases, with 19 bases between them. The CDR3 totals 15 residues. Germline V gene lookup returns CDR1 MRHNA and CDR2 SNTAGT. The CDR3 coding sequence is TGTGCCAGCAGTCCACTAGCCAGGCCGGGGGATGGCTACACCTTC. Translation: CASSPLARPGDGYTF.

The V and J genes are TRBV10-1 and TRBJ2-1; TRBD2 matches 9 bases. Germline lookup yields CDR1 WNHNN and CDR2 SYGVQD (reference sequence). This CDR3 spans 15 amino acids. Trimming took 7 bases from V and 7 from J; bases not matched to a gene: 11. The CDR3 sequence: CASTAGAGGPNEQFF. The CDR3 DNA sequence: TGCGCCAGCACGGCAGGGGCGGGAGGGCCAAATGAGCAGTTCTTC.

The gene calls are TRBV28 and TRBJ2-1; 8 bases agree with TRBD2. V trimming: 5 bases; J trimming: 1 base; junction bases outside the gene matches: 4. The CDR3 extends over 15 amino acids. Looked up from germline, CDR1 is MDHEN and CDR2 is SYDVKM. The CDR3 here is CASSHGGASYNEQFF. The CDR3 region has the DNA TGTGCCAGCAGTCACGGGGGGGCTTCCTACAATGAGCAGTTCTTC.

The chain has TRBV19 and TRBJ2-1; 11 bases map to TRBD1. Germline loops: CDR1 LNHDA, CDR2 SQIVND (reference sequence). Trimming took 10 bases from V and 2 from J; bases not matched to a gene: 4. The CDR3 runs to 14 residues. The CDR3 nucleotides are TGTGCCACCGGGACAGGGGGTCCCTACAATGAGCAGTTCTTC. Protein: CATGTGGPYNEQFF.

The genes are TRBV28 and TRBJ2-3, with 8 bases matching TRBD2. V shed 6 bases, J shed 2 bases, and the junction held 7 bases outside the gene matches. The CDR3 spans 15 residues. Germline CDR1 reads MDHEN; CDR2 reads SYDVKM. The DNA for the CDR3 is TGTGCCAGCAGGTATAGCGGGACCTCCACAGATACGCAGTATTTT. Protein sequence: CASRYSGTSTDTQYF. Filled out from reference TRBV28 and TRBJ2-3, the complete variable domain reads DVKVTQSSRYLVKRTGEKVFLECVQDMDHENMFWYRQDPGLGLRLIYFSYDVKMKEKGDIPEGYSVSREKKERFSLILESASTNQTSMYLCASRYSGTSTDTQYFGPGTRLTVL.

The V gene is TRBV27, the J gene TRBJ2-7, with D perhaps matching TRBD2 (5 bases). V dropped 8 bases and J dropped 3 bases, with 26 bases sitting between them. The germline CDR1 and CDR2 sequences are MNHEY and SMNVEV (reference sequence). CDR3 length equals 17 residues. CDR3: CASLRDQDKRSDYEQYF. The CDR3 coding sequence is TGTGCCAGCTTACGGGATCAGGATAAGCGATCGGACTACGAGCAGTACTTC.

The CDR3 sequence is CATSRPPGQGLIYQPQHF. The CDR3 DNA is TGTGCCACCAGCAGACCTCCGGGACAGGGGCTTATATATCAGCCCCAGCATTTT. The rearrangement joins TRBV15 to TRBJ1-5; 10 nucleotides align to TRBD1. V dropped 2 bases and J dropped 5; count of bases not matched to a gene: 12. The CDR3 contains 18 residues. The germline V gene has CDR1 LNHNV and CDR2 YYDKDF (reference sequence).

The chain employs TRBV7-9 and TRBJ2-1, with 8 bases fitting TRBD2. The germline gives CDR1 SEHNR, CDR2 FQNEAQ (reference sequence). After removal of 2 bases from V and 5 bases from J, the junction contained 5 bases not matched to a gene. CDR3 length: 15 residues. Written as DNA, the CDR3 is TGTGCCAGCAGCTTAATGTCGGGAGGGCACAATGAGCAGTTCTTC. Protein product: CASSLMSGGHNEQFF.

This clone has just one count. The chain carries TRBV3-1 (or the pseudogene TRBV3-2) and TRBJ2-7; TRBD2 agrees at 10 bases. J was trimmed by 0 bases and V by 1 base; bases with no gene match: 3. CDR3 length: 16 amino acids. Germline CDR1 and CDR2: LGHDT and YNNKEL (reference sequence). The CDR3 DNA reads TGTGCCAGCAGCCAAGTCCCTAGCGGGAGCTCCTACGAGCAGTACTTC. Its protein product is CASSQVPSGSSYEQYF.

The chain has TRBV27 and TRBJ2-6; TRBD1 matches 7 bases. CDR3 size: 16 residues. The junction had 6 bases not matched to a gene; V was cut back by 3 bases and J by 4 bases. Germline V gene data show CDR1 as MNHEY and CDR2 as SMNVEV (reference sequence). CDR3 sequence: CASSFRQGRGANVLTF. The CDR3 DNA reads as TGTGCCAGCAGTTTTAGACAGGGACGGGGGGCCAACGTCCTGACTTTC.

This clone was seen a single time. The gene calls are TRBV7-2 and TRBJ2-1, with TRBD2 identical over 12 bases. This CDR3 comprises 16 residues. J lost 7 bases, V lost 5 bases, and 9 bases had no gene match. Germline CDR1 reads SGHTA; CDR2 reads FQGNSA. DNA of the CDR3: TGTGCCAGCAGCGCGACCCTAGCGGGAGGGAAAAATGAGCAGTTCTTC. Its translation: CASSATLAGGKNEQFF.

This clone was counted once. The chain has TRBV15 and TRBJ2-5; a weak D match, TRBD1 (5 bases). CDR1 is LNHNV, CDR2 YYDKDF, per germline (reference sequence). The CDR3 spans 16 residues. Trimming stripped 3 bases from V and 5 bases from J, with 19 bases between. CDR3 residues: CATSRETQWGGETQYF. CDR3 DNA sequence: TGTGCCACCAGCAGGGAGACACAGTGGGGCGGCGAGACCCAGTACTTC.

This clone was counted a single time. The chain recombines TRBV6-5 with TRBJ2-7, with D maybe TRBD1 (6 bases). V was trimmed by 4 bases and J by 3 bases, leaving 10 bases between them. This CDR3 is 13 amino acids long. The V gene's germline CDR1 is MNHEY and CDR2 SVGAGI. The CDR3 DNA reads as TGTGCCAGCAGTTTTGGACAGAGCTACGAGCAGTACTTC. Residues: CASSFGQSYEQYF.

The J gene is TRBJ2-3, the V gene TRBV11-3; D not certain. Trimming shortened V by 3 bases and J by 7 bases, and 2 bases separated the two germline ends. Germline CDR1 reads SGHNT; CDR2 reads YENEEA. This CDR3 has 10 amino acids. CDR3 amino acids: CASSFYTQYF. The CDR3 coding sequence is TGTGCCAGCAGCTTCTATACGCAGTATTTT. The variable domain in full, with the rest retrieved from reference TRBV11-3 and TRBJ2-3, is EAGVVQSPRYKIIEKKQPVAFWCNPISGHNTLYWYLQNLGQGPELLIRYENEEAVDDSQLPKDRFSAERLKGVDSTLKIQPAELGDSAVYLCASSFYTQYFGPGTRLTVL.

The chain joins TRBV9 to TRBJ2-1, with 7 positions matching TRBD2. V shed 0 bases, J shed 0 bases, and the junction held 6 bases outside the gene matches. The V gene's germline CDR1 is SGDLS and CDR2 YYNGEE. The CDR3 is made up of 17 amino acids. DNA of the CDR3: TGTGCCAGCAGCGTAGCGGGGGGACTGAGCTCCTACAATGAGCAGTTCTTC. It yields the protein CASSVAGGLSSYNEQFF.